What follows are 27 T cell receptor beta chains derived from one specimen sequenced in a study of OX40 agonist ivuxolimab in advanced cancers. Clones were read by immunoSEQ multiplex PCR, and TCRdb kept only the in-frame ones, dropping some. The table lists approximately 58,000 clones, 85% to 95% of them singletons. The specimen comprised CD4+ or CD8+ T cells sorted from blood, sampled in a trial of the OX40 agonist ivuxolimab. Receptors originate from an adult with an advanced solid tumor such as melanoma, head and neck, liver or kidney cancer.

V is TRBV30 and J is TRBJ2-3, with TRBD2 matching over 11 bases. This CDR3 comprises 19 residues. The germline V gene encodes CDR1 GTSNPN and CDR2 SVGIG (reference sequence). Trimming cost V 0 bases and J 2 bases; bases outside gene matches: 13. CDR3: CAWSVILAGGGGATDTQYF. The CDR3 DNA is TGTGCCTGGAGTGTAATCCTAGCGGGAGGTGGTGGGGCCACAGATACGCAGTATTTT.

V is TRBV27 and J is TRBJ2-1, with D possibly called TRBD1 or TRBD2 (7 bases each). V dropped 5 bases and J dropped 5 bases, with 19 bases sitting between them. Per the germline V gene, CDR1 is MNHEY and CDR2 is SMNVEV (reference sequence). CDR3 size: 16 residues. In DNA, the CDR3 is TGTGCCAGCAGTCCCCGGGGAGGGGGCATGAACAATGAGCAGTTCTTC. Its protein is CASSPRGGGMNNEQFF.

The chain couples TRBV6-6 to TRBJ1-1; TRBD1 agrees at 11 bases. Germline V gene lookup returns CDR1 MNHNY and CDR2 SVGAGI (reference sequence). CDR3 length equals 15 residues. The V gene end was trimmed by 5 bases and the J gene end by 0 bases; junction bases not matched to a gene: 2. The CDR3 spells CASSPGQGVNTEAFF. CDR3 in DNA: TGTGCCAGCAGTCCGGGACAGGGGGTGAACACTGAAGCTTTCTTT.

This sequence joins TRBV5-6 and TRBJ2-3; 10 bases fit TRBD1. The length of the CDR3 is 16 residues. V lost 7 bases to trimming and J lost 5 bases; unmatched junction nucleotides: 13. Germline CDR1 is SGHDT and CDR2 is YYEEEE. The CDR3 loop is CASLRGGTGDGDTQYF. CDR3 DNA sequence: TGTGCCAGCCTTCGGGGGGGGACAGGGGATGGAGATACGCAGTATTTT.

This sequence joins TRBV11-2 and TRBJ1-2; no reliable D call. V was trimmed by 2 bases and J by 6 bases, leaving 10 bases between them. The V gene's germline CDR1 is SGHAT and CDR2 FQNNGV. CDR3 size: 13 residues. CDR3 in amino acids: CASSLSQLDGYTF. The CDR3 DNA sequence: TGTGCCAGCAGCTTATCCCAGCTTGATGGCTACACCTTC.

The chain couples TRBV7-9 to TRBJ1-1, with D unclear. The CDR3 runs to 11 residues. Trimming took off 2 bases at V and 8 bases at J, with 6 bases between the two ends. CDR1 and CDR2 (germline): SEHNR, FQNEAQ (reference sequence). For the CDR3, the DNA is TGTGCCAGCAGCTTAATGGCCGAAGCTTTCTTT. Translating gives CASSLMAEAFF. Variable domain in full (rest from reference TRBV7-9 and TRBJ1-1): DTGVSQNPRHKITKRGQNVTFRCDPISEHNRLYWYRQTLGQGPEFLTYFQNEAQLEKSRLLSDRFSAERPKGSFSTLEIQRTEQGDSAMYLCASSLMAEAFFGQGTRLTVV.

The chain joins TRBV2 to TRBJ2-7; no clear D gene. This CDR3 contains 12 residues. CDR1 and CDR2 from the germline V gene are SNHLY and FYNNEI. V was cut by 2 bases and J by 3 bases, with 5 bases left in between. The CDR3 here is CASSEQSYEQYF. Written as DNA, the CDR3 is TGTGCCAGCAGTGAACAAAGCTACGAGCAGTACTTC.

J is TRBJ1-1 and V is TRBV5-1; no definite D call. The V gene's germline CDR1 is SGHRS and CDR2 YFSETQ. The CDR3 has 15 amino acids. Trimming stripped 2 bases from V and 6 bases from J, with 17 bases between. The CDR3 loop is CASSFKSAGNAEAFF. DNA of the CDR3: TGCGCCAGCAGCTTCAAGTCGGCTGGAAACGCTGAAGCTTTCTTT.

V is TRBV6-4 and J is TRBJ2-3, with D possibly TRBD2 on 5 matching bases. Looked up from germline, CDR1 is MRHNA and CDR2 is SNTAGT. Trimming pared 5 bases from V and 8 bases from J, leaving 23 bases between. The CDR3 is made up of 16 amino acids. The DNA for the CDR3 is TGTGCCAGCAGTCCCGACCGACTAACCCAGAGTGGTACGCAGTATTTT. It is translated as CASSPDRLTQSGTQYF.

The J gene is TRBJ2-7, the V gene TRBV25-1; 9 nucleotides line up with TRBD1. Trimming removed 5 bases from V and 2 bases from J; junction bases left unmatched: 7. From germline, CDR1 is MGHDK and CDR2 SYGVNS. This CDR3 has 15 residues. The CDR3 DNA reads TGTGCCAGCAGTCTCCCGGGACAGGGACCCTACGAGCAGTACTTC. This translates into CASSLPGQGPYEQYF.

This clone was observed once. J is TRBJ2-7 and V is TRBV4-2, with 8 nucleotides matching TRBD2. CDR1 and CDR2 (germline): LGHNA, YNFKEQ. The CDR3 is 16 residues long. After removal of 4 bases from V and 5 bases from J, the junction contained 13 bases not matched to a gene. In DNA form, the CDR3 reads TGTGCCAGCAGCCCTTTTGGAAAGCGGGAGAGGGACGAGCAGTACTTC. Its translation: CASSPFGKRERDEQYF.

V usage is TRBV21-1 and J usage is TRBJ1-1; TRBD1 is taken as the D call from the table, unchecked against the DNA. TRBV21-1 is a known pseudogene. The CDR3 totals 20 residues. DNA of the CDR3: TGTGCCAGCAGCTCCTGGACAGGGGGCGGATATGTGGACGTGAACACTGAAGCTTTCTTT. It specifies CASSSWTGGGYVDVNTEAFF.

The rearrangement links TRBV9 to TRBJ1-3, with TRBD1 matching over 7 bases. Germline V gene sequence: CDR1 SGDLS, CDR2 YYNGEE. Trimming took 3 bases from V and 0 from J; bases not matched to a gene: 9. The CDR3 consists of 17 residues. CDR3 region: CASSEGTGALSGNTIYF. CDR3 bases: TGTGCCAGCAGCGAGGGTACAGGGGCCCTCTCTGGAAACACCATATATTTT.

The chain combines TRBV10-1 with TRBJ2-5, with no clear D. The CDR3 contains 11 residues. V was clipped by 8 bases and J by 4 bases, with 8 bases between them. In germline, CDR1 is WNHNN, CDR2 SYGVQD (reference sequence). This CDR3 reads CASGEAETQYF. CDR3 nucleotides: TGCGCCAGCGGAGAAGCAGAGACCCAGTACTTC.

The CDR3 sequence: CASSTRQGSSGNTIYF. The CDR3 coding sequence is TGTGCCAGCAGCACCCGACAGGGGAGCTCTGGAAACACCATATATTTT. This chain links TRBV7-9 with TRBJ1-3, with TRBD1 matching 8 bases. V lost 5 bases to trimming and J lost 0 bases; unmatched junction nucleotides: 6. The CDR3 consists of 16 residues. Germline V gives CDR1 SEHNR, CDR2 FQNEAQ (reference sequence).

The rearrangement uses TRBV7-2 and TRBJ2-5, with D uncertain. This CDR3 is built from 13 residues. V lost 5 bases and J lost 2, with 9 bases in between. Per the germline V gene, CDR1 is SGHTA and CDR2 is FQGNSA. CDR3 sequence (DNA): TGTGCCAGCAGCAAGCTGGTTCAAGAGACCCAGTACTTC. This gives the protein CASSKLVQETQYF.

J is TRBJ1-5 and V is TRBV19; D might be TRBD1 (6 bases). In germline, CDR1 is LNHDA, CDR2 SQIVND (reference sequence). The ends were cut back, 5 bases at V and 4 bases at J, with 12 bases in the middle. The CDR3 is made up of 14 amino acids. In nucleotides, the CDR3 is TGTGCCAGTAGTCCCCAACAGGGAAATCAGCCCCAGCATTTT. Amino acids: CASSPQQGNQPQHF.

The J gene is TRBJ2-7, the V gene TRBV7-2; D unclear. Trimming shortened V by 1 base and J by 6 bases, and 7 bases separated the two germline ends. The CDR3 extends over 12 amino acids. Per germline, CDR1 SGHTA and CDR2 FQGNSA. CDR3 in DNA: TGTGCCAGCAGCTTAGGAGCCTCCGAGCAGTACTTC. Translating gives CASSLGASEQYF.

V and J are TRBV27 and TRBJ1-5; D possibly corresponds to TRBD1 (5 bases). CDR3 length: 15 residues. Germline CDR1 is MNHEY and CDR2 is SMNVEV (reference sequence). Trimming cost V 3 bases and J 5 bases, with 14 bases left between them. CDR3 coding DNA: TGTGCCAGCAGTTTTACCCCGCGGGGGGATCAGCCCCAGCATTTT. Residues: CASSFTPRGDQPQHF.

V is TRBV4-3 and J is TRBJ2-1; D not resolved. The germline V and J ends were trimmed by 4 bases and 10 bases, with 17 bases remaining between them. Germline CDR1 and CDR2: LGHNA and YSLEER. The CDR3 consists of 14 residues. DNA of the CDR3: TGCGCCAGCAGCCGATCAAGTAGGGTTATAGAGCAGTTCTTC. Translation: CASSRSSRVIEQFF.

The chain employs TRBV15 and TRBJ2-5; D is perhaps TRBD2 (7 bases). The J call may be wrong; the DNA end is better matched by TRBJ2-7. This CDR3 contains 16 residues. Germline values: CDR1 LNHNV, CDR2 YYDKDF (reference sequence). In nucleotides, the CDR3 is TGTGCCACCAGCCCTCGGGGGGCAGGGTTATCCTACGAGCAGTACTTC. Translated: CATSPRGAGLSYEQYF.

On this clone itself: Within the sample, other DNA sequences also encode this same CDR3. The chain recombines TRBV19 with TRBJ1-1; 10 bases fit TRBD1. CDR1 is LNHDA and CDR2 is SQIVND in the germline V gene (reference sequence). J lost 4 bases, V lost 7 bases, and 6 bases had no gene match. CDR3 size: 14 residues. DNA of the CDR3: TGTGCCAGTACCGGGGGGACAGGGGCCACTGAAGCTTTCTTT. Its protein is CASTGGTGATEAFF.

This clone was found once. This chain joins TRBV19 and TRBJ2-3, with D perhaps assigned TRBD1 or TRBD2 (5 bases each). The V end was cut by 6 bases, the J end by 4 bases, with 11 bases between. The germline V gene has CDR1 LNHDA and CDR2 SQIVND (reference sequence). This CDR3 contains 13 residues. The CDR3 here is CASSKGRADTQYF. CDR3 in DNA: TGTGCCAGTAGCAAGGGACGGGCAGATACGCAGTATTTT.

This chain joins TRBV9 and TRBJ1-2; tentative D call: TRBD1 (5 bases). V was trimmed by 3 bases and J by 8 bases, leaving 17 bases between them. The germline V gene has CDR1 SGDLS and CDR2 YYNGEE. There are 14 residues in the CDR3. The CDR3 DNA is TGTGCCAGCAGCGCAGCCGGGACCTTGGGCGGCTACACCTTC. It specifies CASSAAGTLGGYTF.

V and J are TRBV7-2 and TRBJ2-1; a weak D match, TRBD2 (6 bases). From germline, CDR1 is SGHTA and CDR2 FQGNSA. V dropped 2 bases and J dropped 0 bases, with 11 bases sitting between them. The CDR3 covers 16 residues. CDR3 protein: CASSLWSGSSYNEQFF. The DNA for the CDR3 is TGTGCCAGCAGCTTATGGAGCGGGTCCTCCTACAATGAGCAGTTCTTC.

The chain is built from TRBV25-1 and TRBJ2-1; 8 bases agree with TRBD2. The CDR3 length is 17 residues. V was pared by 3 bases and J by 3 bases, with 10 bases of the junction left unmatched. The V gene's germline CDR1 is MGHDK and CDR2 SYGVNS. The CDR3 DNA reads TGTGCCAGCAGTGATGGAGCGGGAGTATCCCACTACAATGAGCAGTTCTTC. Protein: CASSDGAGVSHYNEQFF.

The chain joins TRBV6-6 to TRBJ2-7; 8 positions agree with TRBD2. Germline V gene data show CDR1 as MNHNY and CDR2 as SVGAGI (reference sequence). The CDR3 spans 13 residues. V trimming: 6 bases; J trimming: 6 bases; junction bases outside the gene matches: 7. The CDR3 loop reads CASSRTSSGEQYF. In DNA, the CDR3 is TGTGCCAGCAGCCGGACTAGCTCTGGCGAGCAGTACTTC.